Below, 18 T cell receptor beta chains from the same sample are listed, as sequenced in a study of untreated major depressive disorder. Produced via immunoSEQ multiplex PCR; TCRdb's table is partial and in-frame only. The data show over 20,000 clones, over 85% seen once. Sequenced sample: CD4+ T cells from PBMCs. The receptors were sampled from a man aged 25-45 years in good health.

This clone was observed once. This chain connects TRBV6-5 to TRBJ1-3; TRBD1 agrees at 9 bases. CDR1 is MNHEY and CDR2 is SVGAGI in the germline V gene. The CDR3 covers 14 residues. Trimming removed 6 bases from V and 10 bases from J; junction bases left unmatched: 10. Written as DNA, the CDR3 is TGTGCCAGCAGCATGGGACAGGGAAAAACGACCATATATTTT. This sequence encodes CASSMGQGKTTIYF.

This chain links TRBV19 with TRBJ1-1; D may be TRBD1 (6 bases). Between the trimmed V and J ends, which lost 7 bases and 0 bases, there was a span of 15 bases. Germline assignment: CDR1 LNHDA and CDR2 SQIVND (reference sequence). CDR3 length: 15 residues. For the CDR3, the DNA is TGTGCCAGTAATGGCAGGGGAAGTTTGAACACTGAAGCTTTCTTT. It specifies CASNGRGSLNTEAFF.

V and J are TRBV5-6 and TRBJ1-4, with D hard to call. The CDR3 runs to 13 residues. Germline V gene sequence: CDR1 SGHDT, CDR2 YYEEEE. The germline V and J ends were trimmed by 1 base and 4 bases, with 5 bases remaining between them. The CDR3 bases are TGTGCCAGCAGCTTGCATGGTAATGAAAAACTGTTTTTT. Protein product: CASSLHGNEKLFF.

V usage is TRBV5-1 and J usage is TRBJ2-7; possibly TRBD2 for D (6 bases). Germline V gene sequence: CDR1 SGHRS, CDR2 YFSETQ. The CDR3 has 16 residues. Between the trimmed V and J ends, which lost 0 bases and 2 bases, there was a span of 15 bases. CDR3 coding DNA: TGCGCCAGCAGCTTGGCCGGGCTAGCGAATACCTACGAGCAGTACTTC. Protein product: CASSLAGLANTYEQYF.

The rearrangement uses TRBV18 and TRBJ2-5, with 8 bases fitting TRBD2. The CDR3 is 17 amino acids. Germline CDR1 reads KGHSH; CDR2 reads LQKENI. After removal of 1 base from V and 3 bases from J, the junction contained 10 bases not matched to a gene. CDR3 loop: CASSPLPPGGPEETQYF. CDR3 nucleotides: TGTGCCAGCTCACCACTCCCACCGGGAGGGCCGGAAGAGACCCAGTACTTC.

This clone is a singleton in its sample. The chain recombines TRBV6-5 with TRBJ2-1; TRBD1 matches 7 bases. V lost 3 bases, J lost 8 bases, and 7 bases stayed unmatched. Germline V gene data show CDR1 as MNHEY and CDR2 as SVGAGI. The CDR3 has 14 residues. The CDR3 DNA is TGTGCCAGCAGTTATAAACAGGGGTGGCATGAGCAGTTCTTC. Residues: CASSYKQGWHEQFF.

CDR3 in amino acids: CTSSHAETSGGNEQFF. The DNA for the CDR3 is TGCACCAGCAGCCACGCGGAGACTAGCGGGGGAAATGAGCAGTTCTTC. The rearrangement links TRBV1 to TRBJ2-1; the tabulated D call, TRBD2, remains unverified against the DNA. TRBV1 is classified as a pseudogene. This CDR3 has 16 amino acids.

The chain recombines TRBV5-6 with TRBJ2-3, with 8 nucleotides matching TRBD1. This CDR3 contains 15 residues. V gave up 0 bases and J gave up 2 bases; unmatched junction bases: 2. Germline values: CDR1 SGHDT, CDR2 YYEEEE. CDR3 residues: CASSLDRGYTDTQYF. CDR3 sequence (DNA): TGTGCCAGCAGCTTGGACAGGGGGTACACAGATACGCAGTATTTT.

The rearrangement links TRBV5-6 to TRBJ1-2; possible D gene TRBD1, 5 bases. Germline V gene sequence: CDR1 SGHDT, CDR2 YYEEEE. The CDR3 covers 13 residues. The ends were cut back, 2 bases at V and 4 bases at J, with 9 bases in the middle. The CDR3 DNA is TGTGCCAGCAGCTTAAAGGGGAGCTATGGCTACACCTTC. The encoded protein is CASSLKGSYGYTF.

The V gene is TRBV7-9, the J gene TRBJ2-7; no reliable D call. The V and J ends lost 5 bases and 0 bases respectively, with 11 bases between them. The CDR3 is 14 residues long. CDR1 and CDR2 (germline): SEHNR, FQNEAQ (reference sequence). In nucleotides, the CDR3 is TGTGCCAGCAGCGAACAGACGAGCTCCTACGAGCAGTACTTC. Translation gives CASSEQTSSYEQYF.

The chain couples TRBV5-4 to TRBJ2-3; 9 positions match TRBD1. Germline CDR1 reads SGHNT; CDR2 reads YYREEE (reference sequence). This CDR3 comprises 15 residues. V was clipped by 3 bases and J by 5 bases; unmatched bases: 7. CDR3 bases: TGTGCCAGCAGCTCCAAACAGGGGGCGAAAGATACGCAGTATTTT. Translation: CASSSKQGAKDTQYF.

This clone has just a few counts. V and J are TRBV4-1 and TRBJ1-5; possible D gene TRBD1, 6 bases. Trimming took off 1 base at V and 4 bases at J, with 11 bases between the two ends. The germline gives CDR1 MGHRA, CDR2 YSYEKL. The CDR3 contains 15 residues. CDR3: CASSQGRDKNQPQHF. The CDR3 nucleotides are TGCGCCAGCAGCCAAGGGAGGGACAAAAATCAGCCCCAGCATTTT.

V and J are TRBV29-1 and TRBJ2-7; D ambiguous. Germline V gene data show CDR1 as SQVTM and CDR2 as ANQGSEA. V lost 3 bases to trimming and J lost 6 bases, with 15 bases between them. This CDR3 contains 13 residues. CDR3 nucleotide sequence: TGCAGCGTTGATGGAATGGCCAGGACCGAGCAGTACTTC. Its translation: CSVDGMARTEQYF.

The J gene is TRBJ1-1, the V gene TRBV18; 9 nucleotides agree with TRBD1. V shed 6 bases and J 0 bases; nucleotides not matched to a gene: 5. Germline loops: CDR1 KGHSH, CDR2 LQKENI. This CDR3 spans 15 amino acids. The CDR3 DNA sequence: TGTGCCAGCTCCCTCGACAGGGGGTTGAACACTGAAGCTTTCTTT. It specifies CASSLDRGLNTEAFF. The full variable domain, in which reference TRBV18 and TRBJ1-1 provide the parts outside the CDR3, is NAGVMQNPRHLVRRRGQEARLRCSPMKGHSHVYWYRQLPEEGLKFMVYLQKENIIDESGMPKERFSAEFPKEGPSILRIQQVVRGDSAAYFCASSLDRGLNTEAFFGQGTRLTVV.

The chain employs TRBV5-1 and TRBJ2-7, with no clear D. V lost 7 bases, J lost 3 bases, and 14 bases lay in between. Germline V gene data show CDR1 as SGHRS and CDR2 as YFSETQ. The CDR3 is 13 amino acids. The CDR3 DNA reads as TGCGCCAGCCAGCTAGGGTCCCTCTACGAGCAGTACTTC. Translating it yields CASQLGSLYEQYF.

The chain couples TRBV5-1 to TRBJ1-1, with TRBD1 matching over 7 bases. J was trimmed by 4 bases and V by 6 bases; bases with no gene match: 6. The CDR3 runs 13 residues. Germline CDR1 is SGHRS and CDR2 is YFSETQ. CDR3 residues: CASKKGASTEAFF. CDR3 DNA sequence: TGCGCCAGCAAAAAGGGGGCCAGCACTGAAGCTTTCTTT.

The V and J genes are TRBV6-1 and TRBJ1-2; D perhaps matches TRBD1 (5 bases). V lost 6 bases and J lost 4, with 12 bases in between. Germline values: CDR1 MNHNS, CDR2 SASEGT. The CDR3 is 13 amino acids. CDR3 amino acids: CASSRDGLYGYTF. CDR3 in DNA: TGTGCCAGCAGCAGGGACGGACTCTATGGCTACACCTTC.

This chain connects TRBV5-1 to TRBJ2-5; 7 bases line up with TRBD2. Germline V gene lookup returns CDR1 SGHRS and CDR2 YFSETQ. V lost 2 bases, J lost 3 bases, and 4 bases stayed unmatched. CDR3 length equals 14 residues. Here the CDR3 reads CASSFLAAEETQYF. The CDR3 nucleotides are TGCGCCAGCAGCTTCCTAGCGGCAGAAGAGACCCAGTACTTC. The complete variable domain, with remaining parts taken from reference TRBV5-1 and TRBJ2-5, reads KAGVTQTPRYLIKTRGQQVTLSCSPISGHRSVSWYQQTPGQGLQFLFEYFSETQRNKGNFPGRFSGRQFSNSRSEMNVSTLELGDSALYLCASSFLAAEETQYFGPGTRLLVL.